The 18 T cell receptor beta chains in this list originate from one sample, sequenced in a study of blood T cells in healthy people across ages. Then a second PCR, running about 7 to 11 cycles, was carried out with a sample-barcoded 5' primer and a J-beta primer mix. TCRdb independently ran MiXCR on the 5' RACE reads; one entry per CDR3 protein. The sample contains around 710,000 distinct CDR3 sequences, around 46% of which appear only once. The sequencing input was blood. These receptors all come from a woman aged 55 to 70 in good health.

This rearrangement joins TRBV15 to TRBJ1-1; D uncertain. Looked up from germline, CDR1 is LNHNV and CDR2 is YYDKDF (reference sequence). Trimming shortened V by 1 base and J by 4 bases, and 13 bases separated the two germline ends. CDR3 length equals 15 residues. For the CDR3, the DNA is TGTGCCACCAGCAGAGCAACGAGGTGGAGCACTGAAGCTTTCTTT. It specifies CATSRATRWSTEAFF.

This chain connects TRBV10-3 to TRBJ2-3; D unresolved. CDR3 size: 13 residues. The germline V and J ends were trimmed by 3 bases and 2 bases, with 6 bases remaining between them. Germline lookup yields CDR1 ENHRY and CDR2 SYGVKD. The CDR3 region is CAISEPYTDTQYF. CDR3 DNA: TGTGCCATCAGTGAACCCTACACAGATACGCAGTATTTT.

The chain combines TRBV20-1 with TRBJ2-4; maybe TRBD2 (5 bases). TRBJ2-7 explains the end of the DNA better; the J call may be wrong. Germline V gene data show CDR1 as DFQATT and CDR2 as SNEGSKA (reference sequence). The CDR3 consists of 15 residues. In nucleotides, the CDR3 is TGCAGTGCTAGAGATCGACGCCGGGGTTGGGACGAGCAGTACTTC. It specifies CSARDRRRGWDEQYF.

The chain uses TRBV21-1 and TRBJ2-3; the tabulated D call, TRBD2, remains unverified against the DNA. TRBV21-1 is flagged as a pseudogene. CDR3 length equals 17 residues. As DNA, the CDR3 is TGTGCCAGCTCGACTAGCGGGATAATTGGTCCCACAGATACGCAGTATTTT. This sequence encodes CASSTSGIIGPTDTQYF.

This rearrangement joins TRBV28 to TRBJ2-1, with TRBD2 identical over 11 bases. This CDR3 is 16 amino acids long. Germline V CDR1 and CDR2: MDHEN, SYDVKM. After removal of 5 bases from V and 9 bases from J, the junction contained 12 bases not matched to a gene. The CDR3 DNA is TGTGCCAGCAGTCAAATGACTAGCGGGATTTCGGGTGAGCAGTTCTTC. Residues: CASSQMTSGISGEQFF.

For the CDR3, the DNA is TGTGCCAGCAGTTTGTATGGCCCCGGGGAGCTGTTTTTT. This gives the protein CASSLYGPGELFF. The gene calls are TRBV12-3 or TRBV12-4 and TRBJ2-2, with D unresolved. The V end was cut by 3 bases, the J end by 6 bases, with 8 bases between. The CDR3 length is 13 residues.

This clonotype has more than one count but fewer than ten. The CDR3 nucleotides are TGTGCCAGCAGTTTCCGGCGGCTTTCTAGCACAGATACGCAGTATTTT. Encoded protein: CASSFRRLSSTDTQYF. The chain carries TRBV27 and TRBJ2-3, with no clear D. Germline lookup yields CDR1 MNHEY and CDR2 SMNVEV (reference sequence). V dropped 3 bases and J dropped 0 bases, with 13 bases sitting between them. CDR3 length equals 16 residues.

Notes on this clonotype: A much larger clone differs by one base, so this may be a read error. The chain couples TRBV5-1 to TRBJ2-1; maybe TRBD1 (5 bases). Trimming left V 2 bases short and J 6 bases short, with 9 bases between. This CDR3 is 13 amino acids long. Germline assignment: CDR1 SGHRS and CDR2 YFSETQ. CDR3 DNA: TGCGCCAGCAGCTTTGCAGGGTCCAATGAGCAGTTCTTC. Translation gives CASSFAGSNEQFF.

This clonotype was detected ten times or more. The J gene is TRBJ2-7, the V gene TRBV6-2 or TRBV6-3; the match to TRBD1 covers 7 bases. Germline trimming cut 2 bases from V and 2 bases from J; bases unmatched to any gene: 12. The CDR3 has 17 residues. Per germline, CDR1 MNHEY and CDR2 SVGEGT. The CDR3 protein is CASSYGLRGTVTYEQYF. The CDR3 region has the DNA TGTGCCAGCAGTTACGGGCTTCGTGGGACAGTAACCTACGAGCAGTACTTC.

This chain uses TRBV7-2 with TRBJ2-1; D remains ambiguous. The CDR3 has 14 amino acids. Germline CDR1 and CDR2: SGHTA and FQGNSA. V gave up 0 bases and J gave up 7 bases, with 10 bases separating them. The DNA of the CDR3 is TGTGCCAGCAGCTTAGCGCAGGCTAGAAATGAGCAGTTCTTC. Translated, it gives CASSLAQARNEQFF. The full variable domain, completed using reference TRBV7-2 and TRBJ2-1, is GAGVSQSPSNKVTEKGKDVELRCDPISGHTALYWYRQSLGQGLEFLIYFQGNSAPDKSGLPSDRFSAERTGGSVSTLTIQRTQQEDSAVYLCASSLAQARNEQFFGPGTRLTVL.

The chain links TRBV3-1 to TRBJ2-1, with 9 bases lining up with TRBD1. The tail of the sequence fits TRBJ2-7 better, so the J call may be wrong. The CDR3 consists of 15 residues. Germline loops: CDR1 LGHDT, CDR2 YNNKEL (reference sequence). The CDR3 coding sequence is TGTGCCAGCAGTACGGGACAGGGTGGTTTCAATGAGCAGTACTTC. This gives the protein CASSTGQGGFNEQYF.

Of note for this clonotype: An end of the junction does not agree with germline; a read error may underlie this. V is TRBV6-6 and J is TRBJ2-7; TRBD2 matches 13 bases. Germline values: CDR1 MNHNY, CDR2 SVGAGI (reference sequence). This CDR3 spans 16 amino acids. The CDR3 DNA reads TGTGCCGGCAGTTACCCGAGGACTAGCGGGGGTTACGAGCAGTACTTC. This sequence encodes CAGSYPRTSGGYEQYF.

With regard to this clonotype: The germline gene is not matched at one end of the junction; a read error may be the cause. This chain uses TRBV3-1 with TRBJ1-5, with 8 bases matching TRBD1. The germline CDR1 and CDR2 sequences are LGHDT and YNNKEL (reference sequence). The CDR3 is 15 residues long. CDR3 nucleotides: TGTGCCAGCAACCAAGAAACAGGGGGAAGCCAGCCCCAGCATTTT. Translating gives CASNQETGGSQPQHF.

This clonotype appeared a few times. The chain has TRBV29-1 and TRBJ1-5, with 9 bases identical to TRBD1. V was pared by 6 bases and J by 7 bases, with 7 bases of the junction left unmatched. In germline, CDR1 is SQVTM, CDR2 ANQGSEA. The CDR3 runs to 13 residues. CDR3 coding DNA: TGCAGCGTCGGGACAGGGAATTGGCAGCCCCAGCATTTT. This sequence encodes CSVGTGNWQPQHF.

The chain carries TRBV20-1 and TRBJ2-5, with D tentatively TRBD1 (6 bases). Germline V lookup: CDR1 DFQATT, CDR2 SNEGSKA (reference sequence). This CDR3 has 16 amino acids. Between the trimmed V and J ends, which lost 3 bases and 4 bases, there was a span of 21 bases. The CDR3: CSASFGFQGSGETQYF. CDR3 nucleotides: TGCAGTGCTAGTTTTGGGTTTCAGGGGTCAGGAGAGACCCAGTACTTC.

The chain carries TRBV9 and TRBJ2-4, with a weak D call TRBD2 (5 bases). The end of the DNA is better explained by TRBJ2-7, so the J call may be wrong. The CDR3 length is 14 residues. CDR1 SGDLS and CDR2 YYNGEE come from the germline V gene. In DNA, the CDR3 is TGTGCCAGCAGCGTAGCGGGGAACACCTACGAGCAGTACTTC. Protein sequence: CASSVAGNTYEQYF.

The chain has TRBV21-1 and TRBJ2-7; the table's TRBD1 call for D was not verified on the DNA. TRBV21-1 is designated a pseudogene. There are 12 residues in the CDR3. CDR3 region: CASSRGRHEQYF. In nucleotides, the CDR3 is TGTGCCAGCAGCAGGGGACGCCACGAGCAGTACTTC.

V gene TRBV20-1 combines with J gene TRBJ1-5, with TRBD1 matching over 7 bases. From germline, CDR1 is DFQATT and CDR2 SNEGSKA (reference sequence). Germline trimming cut 3 bases from V and 5 bases from J; bases unmatched to any gene: 4. The CDR3 totals 13 residues. CDR3 sequence (DNA): TGCAGTGCTAGCGGACAGGACTATCAGCCCCAGCATTTT. This sequence encodes CSASGQDYQPQHF.